What follows are 15 T cell receptor beta chains derived from one specimen sequenced in a study of a mutant IDH1 vaccine in newly diagnosed glioma. As to time point: week 11, during vaccination. The vaccine gave 300 ug of a 20-mer mutant IDH1 peptide subcutaneously per dose. Their cognate antigens are unknown. TCRdb keeps only in-frame clones here, not all; method: immunoSEQ multiplex PCR. The sample shows approximately 36,000 clones, roughly 80% of them seen only once. The sample here was peripheral blood mononuclear cells (PBMCs), taken from a glioma patient whose treatment included an IDH1 peptide vaccine. These TCRs come from a woman aged 25 to 39 with glioma. Some clones in this sample may be carry-over from other donors' samples.

The rearrangement links TRBV6-5 to TRBJ1-3; D is perhaps TRBD1 (6 bases). Germline assignment: CDR1 MNHEY and CDR2 SVGAGI. With 0 bases removed from V and 4 bases from J, the gap between germline ends came to 13 bases. The CDR3 covers 16 residues. The CDR3 region is CASSYSRGASGNTIYF. The CDR3 coding sequence is TGTGCCAGCAGTTACTCGAGGGGGGCATCGGGAAACACCATATATTTT.

The chain is built from TRBV19 and TRBJ1-1, with 7 bases matching TRBD1. From germline, CDR1 is LNHDA and CDR2 SQIVND (reference sequence). With 7 bases clipped from V and 1 base from J, the junction kept 9 bases outside the gene matches. The CDR3 contains 15 residues. Here the CDR3 reads CASTSQGMGNTEAFF. The CDR3 DNA reads as TGTGCCAGTACCTCACAGGGGATGGGGAACACTGAAGCTTTCTTT.

The chain employs TRBV6-1 and TRBJ1-1, with D perhaps matching TRBD1 (5 bases). V was trimmed by 7 bases and J by 6 bases, leaving 15 bases between them. Looked up from germline, CDR1 is MNHNS and CDR2 is SASEGT. The CDR3 covers 13 residues. The CDR3 coding sequence is TGTGCCAGCAATATTCGGGGGTTGTCTGAAGCTTTCTTT. It yields the protein CASNIRGLSEAFF.

The V gene is TRBV5-6, the J gene TRBJ1-2, with D possibly matching TRBD1 (5 bases). V dropped 4 bases and J dropped 4 bases, with 11 bases sitting between them. Germline assignment: CDR1 SGHDT and CDR2 YYEEEE. The CDR3 has 13 amino acids. The CDR3 loop reads CASSRRGFYGYTF. In nucleotides, the CDR3 is TGTGCCAGCAGCCGGAGGGGATTCTATGGCTACACCTTC.

The gene calls are TRBV9 and TRBJ1-3; 10 bases agree with TRBD1. Per the germline V gene, CDR1 is SGDLS and CDR2 is YYNGEE. V lost 4 bases to trimming and J lost 2 bases; unmatched junction nucleotides: 6. The CDR3 consists of 16 residues. The CDR3 DNA is TGTGCCAGCAGCCATTCCGGGACAGGGGCTGGAAACACCATATATTTT. Its protein product is CASSHSGTGAGNTIYF.

CDR3 nucleotides: TGTGCCAGTAGTATAGGCTTCGACTATGGCTACACCTTC. Amino acids: CASSIGFDYGYTF. The chain carries TRBV19 and TRBJ1-2; D uncertain. Trimming pared 1 base from V and 3 bases from J, leaving 6 bases between. CDR3 length: 13 amino acids. The germline V gene encodes CDR1 LNHDA and CDR2 SQIVND (reference sequence).

The chain carries TRBV18 and TRBJ1-4, with D possibly TRBD1 on 6 matching bases. With 1 base removed from V and 6 bases from J, the gap between germline ends came to 6 bases. Germline lookup yields CDR1 KGHSH and CDR2 LQKENI. CDR3 size: 13 residues. The CDR3 loop reads CASSPRTDEKLFF. The CDR3 bases are TGTGCCAGCTCACCACGGACAGATGAAAAACTGTTTTTT.

The chain joins TRBV9 to TRBJ1-2; D is possibly TRBD1 (5 bases). This CDR3 spans 14 amino acids. In germline, CDR1 is SGDLS, CDR2 YYNGEE. The V gene lost 4 bases and the J gene lost 4 bases, with 14 bases spanning the gap. CDR3 in DNA: TGTGCCAGCAGCTCCCGGGGCAGGGCCTATGGCTACACCTTC. This translates into CASSSRGRAYGYTF.

The rearrangement joins TRBV30 to TRBJ2-6; D not certain. Germline lookup yields CDR1 GTSNPN and CDR2 SVGIG (reference sequence). V was trimmed by 0 bases and J by 0 bases, leaving 15 bases between them. This CDR3 contains 18 residues. The CDR3 reads CAWSVPAIVISGANVLTF. As DNA, the CDR3 is TGTGCCTGGAGTGTACCAGCAATTGTAATCTCTGGGGCCAACGTCCTGACTTTC.

The rearrangement joins TRBV25-1 to TRBJ1-2; no reliable D call. Trimming removed 2 bases from V and 4 bases from J, with 20 bases in between. The CDR3 covers 17 residues. CDR1 MGHDK and CDR2 SYGVNS come from the germline V gene. The chain's CDR3 is CASSETGSYGLTYGYTF. The CDR3, as DNA: TGTGCCAGCAGTGAAACCGGGAGCTATGGTTTGACCTATGGCTACACCTTC.

The V gene is TRBV18, the J gene TRBJ2-5, with a possible D match to TRBD2 (6 bases). Trimming cost V 2 bases and J 5 bases, with 18 bases left between them. Per germline, CDR1 KGHSH and CDR2 LQKENI. The CDR3 is 16 residues long. The CDR3 sequence: CASSPSRGGAGETQYF. The CDR3, as DNA: TGTGCCAGCTCACCATCCCGTGGAGGGGCTGGGGAGACCCAGTACTTC.

The rearrangement uses TRBV5-1 and TRBJ2-7; D is ambiguous. This CDR3 region has 14 residues. In germline, CDR1 is SGHRS, CDR2 YFSETQ. V was cut by 6 bases and J by 1 base, with 14 bases left in between. CDR3 DNA sequence: TGCGCCAGCACACCTTGGCGGCCATCCTACGAGCAGTACTTC. It translates to CASTPWRPSYEQYF. The full variable domain, rest sourced from reference TRBV5-1 and TRBJ2-7, is KAGVTQTPRYLIKTRGQQVTLSCSPISGHRSVSWYQQTPGQGLQFLFEYFSETQRNKGNFPGRFSGRQFSNSRSEMNVSTLELGDSALYLCASTPWRPSYEQYFGPGTRLTVT.

The chain couples TRBV2 to TRBJ2-5, with 7 positions matching TRBD2. Germline V gene sequence: CDR1 SNHLY, CDR2 FYNNEI. V dropped 4 bases and J dropped 1; count of bases not matched to a gene: 6. The CDR3 sequence is 15 residues long. The CDR3 bases are TGTGCCAGCAGTGGGGGGGGGAGCGGCCAAGAGACCCAGTACTTC. This translates into CASSGGGSGQETQYF.

The count of this clone is one. The chain is built from TRBV27 and TRBJ1-5; maybe TRBD1 (6 bases). CDR1 MNHEY and CDR2 SMNVEV come from the germline V gene (reference sequence). Trimming left V 5 bases short and J 3 bases short, with 11 bases between. This CDR3 has 14 amino acids. In DNA, the CDR3 is TGTGCCAGCAGTCTAAGGGGGTTCAATCAGCCCCAGCATTTT. Translating gives CASSLRGFNQPQHF.

This chain connects TRBV10-3 to TRBJ2-3, with TRBD2 matching 9 bases. This CDR3 contains 14 residues. CDR1 is ENHRY and CDR2 is SYGVKD in the germline V gene. With 6 bases clipped from V and 3 bases from J, the junction kept 4 bases outside the gene matches. CDR3 in DNA: TGTGCCATCAGAAATAGCGGGAGTACAGATACGCAGTATTTT. This gives the protein CAIRNSGSTDTQYF.